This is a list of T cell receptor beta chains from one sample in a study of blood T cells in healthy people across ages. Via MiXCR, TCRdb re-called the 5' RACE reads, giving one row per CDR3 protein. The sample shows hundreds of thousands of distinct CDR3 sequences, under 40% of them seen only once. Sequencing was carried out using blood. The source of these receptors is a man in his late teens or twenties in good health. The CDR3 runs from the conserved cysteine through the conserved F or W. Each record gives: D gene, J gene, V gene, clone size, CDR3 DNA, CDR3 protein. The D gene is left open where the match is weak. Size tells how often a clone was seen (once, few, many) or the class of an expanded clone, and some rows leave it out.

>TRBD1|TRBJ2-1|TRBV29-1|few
TGCAGCGAGGGGACAGACTACAATGAGCAGTTCTTC
CSEGTDYNEQFF
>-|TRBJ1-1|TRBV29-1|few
TGCAGCGTTGGTGGGGGAGTCTCAGGAAACACTGAAGCTTTCTTT
CSVGGGVSGNTEAFF
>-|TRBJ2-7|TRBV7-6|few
TGTGCCAGCAGCTTAGGTGAAGGGGTCCCCTACAATGAGCAGTACTTC
CASSLGEGVPYNEQYF
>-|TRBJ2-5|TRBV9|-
TGTGCCAGCAGCGTAGCTCAGGGAATTTACAATGAGCAGTACTTC
CASSVAQGIYNEQYF
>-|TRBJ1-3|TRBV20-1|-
TGCAGTGCTGCCAGTGGATTTGACACCATATATTTT
CSAASGFDTIYF
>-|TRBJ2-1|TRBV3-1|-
TGTGCCAGCAGCTATAAGGTAATCGGGGTCAATGAGCAGTTCTTC
CASSYKVIGVNEQFF
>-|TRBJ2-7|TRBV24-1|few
TGTGCCACCAGTGATCCAAGCCGCACTGGCTCGAACCACTACAATGAGCAGTACTTC
CATSDPSRTGSNHYNEQYF
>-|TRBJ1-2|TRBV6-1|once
TGTGCCAGCAAACCCGACAGCCACTATGGCTACACCTTC
CASKPDSHYGYTF
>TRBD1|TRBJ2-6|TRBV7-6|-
TGTGCCAGCAGCTACAGGGGTACTGGGGCCAACGTCCTGACTTTC
CASSYRGTGANVLTF
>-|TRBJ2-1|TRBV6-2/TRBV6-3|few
TGTGCCAGCAGTTACTTGGGGCAGGTCGACAATGAGCAGTTCTTC
CASSYLGQVDNEQFF
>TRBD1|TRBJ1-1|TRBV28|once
TGTGCCAGCAGTTTAGTGGACAGGCCCATGAACACTGAAGCTTTCTTT
CASSLVDRPMNTEAFF
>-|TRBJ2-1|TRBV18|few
TGTGCCAGCTCACCAGAAGGGGGTGGTCCGGACAATGAGCAGTTCTTC
CASSPEGGGPDNEQFF
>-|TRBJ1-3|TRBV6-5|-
TGTGCCAGCAGTCGGGGGCAACGCTCTGGAAACACCATATATTTT
CASSRGQRSGNTIYF
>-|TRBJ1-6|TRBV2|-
TGTGCCAGCAGTGACAGGGGTTCCTATAATTCACCCCCCCACTTT
CASSDRGSYNSPPHF
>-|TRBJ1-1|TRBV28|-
TGTGCCAGCAGTTTAGAAGGGTCAGGGGAAGCTTTCTTT
CASSLEGSGEAFF
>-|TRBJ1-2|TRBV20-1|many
TGCAGTGCCACCTATAAGGGGGACTATGGCTACACCTTC
CSATYKGDYGYTF